Listed below are T cell receptor beta chains from one sample, sequenced in a study of technical replicates of blood from four donors. The method was immunoSEQ multiplex PCR; TCRdb's version includes in-frame clones alone and lacks a portion of them. The sample shows 85,000 to 100,000 clones, about 94% of them seen only once. The sequenced sample was T cells isolated from PBMCs. The source of these receptors is a human donor in good health. The CDR3 runs from the conserved cysteine through the conserved F or W. The D gene is left open where the match is weak. Size is omitted from some rows. Given values are once, few, many or a class for expanded clones.

>TRBD2|-|TRBV27|TRBJ2-3|15
CASRQPGLATDTQYF
TGTGCCAGCAGGCAACCGGGACTAGCAACAGATACGCAGTATTTT
>-|once|TRBV28|TRBJ1-5|12
CAIRRGNQPQHF
TGTGCCATCCGCAGGGGCAATCAGCCCCAGCATTTT
>-|-|TRBV4-1|TRBJ1-4|16
CASSQLEGFVGGKLFF
TGCGCCAGCAGCCAGCTTGAGGGTTTCGTAGGCGGAAAACTGTTTTTT
>TRBD2|-|TRBV19|TRBJ2-3|15
CASSMGTSGADTQYF
TGTGCCAGTAGTATGGGGACTAGCGGGGCAGATACGCAGTATTTT
>-|-|TRBV30|TRBJ2-7|17
CASKGGNRGQRSYEQYF
TGTGCCTCGAAAGGGGGGAACAGGGGCCAGCGGTCCTACGAGCAGTACTTC
>TRBD1|-|TRBV10-3|TRBJ1-1|12
CAISVQGTEAFF
TGTGCCATCAGTGTACAGGGGACTGAAGCTTTCTTT
>-|-|TRBV11-2|TRBJ2-7|14
CASSLVQGFYEQYF
TGTGCCAGCAGCTTAGTCCAGGGATTCTACGAGCAGTACTTC
>-|once|TRBV27|TRBJ1-5|14
CASSLTASNQPQHF
TGTGCCAGCAGTTTGACTGCGAGCAATCAGCCCCAGCATTTT
>-|-|TRBV11-2|TRBJ2-5|15
CASSPPGVVPETQYF
TGTGCCAGCAGCCCGCCCGGGGTAGTCCCAGAGACCCAGTACTTC
>TRBD1|once|TRBV28|TRBJ1-4|15
CASSLERGRNSKLFF
TGTGCCAGCAGTTTAGAGAGGGGGCGCAATTCAAAACTGTTTTTT
>-|-|TRBV5-5|TRBJ1-6|13
CASSTDYNSPLHF
TGTGCCAGCAGTACAGACTATAATTCACCCCTCCACTTT
>-|-|TRBV5-1|TRBJ2-2|13
CASSLRVSGELFF
TGCGCCAGCAGCCTCAGGGTCTCCGGGGAGCTGTTTTTT
>TRBD1|-|TRBV4-1|TRBJ1-5|18
CASSQTTGQGWVNQPQHF
TGCGCCAGCAGCCAGACCACCGGACAGGGCTGGGTCAATCAGCCCCAGCATTTT
>TRBD1|-|TRBV19|TRBJ2-7|14
CASSRDRVSYEQYF
TGTGCCAGTAGTCGGGACAGGGTTTCCTACGAGCAGTACTTC
>-|-|TRBV6-5|TRBJ1-2|14
CASSAMGANYGYTF
TGTGCCAGTTCCGCAATGGGCGCGAATTATGGCTACACCTTC
>TRBD2|-|TRBV27|TRBJ2-3|16
CASSLSSGRHTDTQYF
TGTGCCAGCAGTTTAAGTAGCGGGAGGCACACAGATACGCAGTATTTT
>-|-|TRBV10-3|TRBJ2-3|16
CAISETTGTRPDTQYF
TGTGCCATCAGTGAGACAACAGGTACTCGACCAGATACGCAGTATTTT
>TRBD1|-|TRBV5-1|TRBJ2-7|15
CASSWGQGFSYEQYF
TGCGCCAGCAGCTGGGGACAGGGGTTCTCCTACGAGCAGTACTTC
>TRBD1|once|TRBV5-5|TRBJ2-7|15
CASSNGRDSYYEQYF
TGTGCCAGCAGCAACGGCCGGGACAGCTATTACGAGCAGTACTTC
>TRBD2|-|TRBV28|TRBJ2-2|16
CASSFLLAGSSGELFF
TGTGCCAGCAGTTTCTTACTAGCGGGTTCTTCCGGGGAGCTGTTTTTT
>TRBD2|-|TRBV5-1|TRBJ2-3|15
CASHLAGGSTDTQYF
TGCGCCAGCCACTTAGCGGGGGGATCCACAGATACGCAGTATTTT
>-|-|TRBV6-5|TRBJ2-5|16
CASSYSKASPQETQYF
TGTGCCAGCAGTTACTCGAAAGCTAGCCCCCAAGAGACCCAGTACTTC
>TRBD2|once|TRBV7-2|TRBJ2-7|15
CASSLSGLDSYEQYF
TGTGCCAGCAGCTTATCAGGACTAGATTCCTACGAGCAGTACTTC
>-|-|TRBV4-1|TRBJ1-1|16
CASSQWVGQLNTEAFF
TGCGCCAGCAGCCAATGGGTCGGACAGCTGAACACTGAAGCTTTCTTT
>-|once|TRBV28|TRBJ2-3|15
CASSLLWENIDTQYF
TGTGCCAGCAGTTTACTCTGGGAGAACATAGATACGCAGTATTTT
>-|once|TRBV2|TRBJ1-3|15
CASSVNTGGSDTIYF
TGTGCCAGCAGTGTTAACACCGGCGGTTCGGACACCATATATTTT
>-|-|TRBV5-1|TRBJ1-1|14
CASSLQTANTEAFF
TGCGCCAGCAGCTTGCAAACAGCCAACACTGAAGCTTTCTTT
>-|-|TRBV30|TRBJ2-5|12
CAWSVNQETQYF
TGTGCCTGGAGTGTTAACCAAGAGACCCAGTACTTC
>TRBD1|-|TRBV19|TRBJ2-7|15
CASSIAGTDLYEQYF
TGTGCCAGTAGTATTGCCGGGACAGATCTCTACGAGCAGTACTTC
>-|-|TRBV4-2|TRBJ1-4|15
CASRPGAGEGEKLFF
TGTGCCAGCCGCCCAGGGGCAGGGGAGGGTGAAAAACTGTTTTTT
>-|-|TRBV7-3|TRBJ1-1|17
CASSLTGQALLNTEAFF
TGTGCCAGCAGCTTAACGGGGCAGGCCCTCCTGAACACTGAAGCTTTCTTT
>TRBD1|-|TRBV7-9|TRBJ2-7|15
CASSLIGTGSYEQYF
TGTGCCAGCAGCTTGATCGGGACAGGTTCCTACGAGCAGTACTTC
>TRBD1|-|TRBV13|TRBJ2-2|16
CASSPRQGPNTGELFF
TGTGCCAGCAGCCCCCGACAGGGTCCGAACACCGGGGAGCTGTTTTTT
>TRBD1|-|TRBV15|TRBJ1-5|18
CATSSRGDLGQARFSQHF
TGTGCCACCAGCAGCAGAGGAGACTTGGGACAGGCCCGATTCTCACAGCATTTT
>-|-|TRBV27|TRBJ2-5|13
CASSGGLQETQYF
TGTGCCAGCAGTGGGGGACTCCAAGAGACCCAGTACTTC
>TRBD1|-|TRBV7-9|TRBJ1-4|16
CASSLEGDRGGEKLFF
TGTGCCAGCAGCTTAGAGGGGGACAGGGGAGGCGAAAAACTGTTTTTT
>-|-|TRBV10-3|TRBJ1-5|15
CAISEQAYSNQPQHF
TGTGCCATCAGTGAACAGGCTTATAGCAATCAGCCCCAGCATTTT
>TRBD2|-|TRBV10-2|TRBJ2-3|16
CASSVSGREYTDTQYF
TGCGCCAGCAGTGTTAGCGGGAGGGAATACACAGATACGCAGTATTTT
>-|-|TRBV7-8|TRBJ1-4|14
CASSQGSVNEKLFF
TGTGCCAGCAGCCAGGGGAGCGTGAATGAAAAACTGTTTTTT
>-|-|TRBV7-9|TRBJ1-1|14
CASSPFGGNTEAFF
TGTGCCAGCAGCCCCTTCGGGGGGAACACTGAAGCTTTCTTT
>-|-|TRBV6-1|TRBJ2-1|15
CASSRTADTGHEQFF
TGTGCCAGCAGTAGGACAGCGGACACAGGACATGAGCAGTTCTTC
>-|-|TRBV15|TRBJ2-5|13
CATSTDRQETQYF
TGTGCCACCAGCACGGACAGACAAGAGACCCAGTACTTC
>-|-|TRBV6-5|TRBJ1-2|16
CASSYTGVQGHYGYTF
TGTGCCAGCAGTTACACAGGAGTGCAGGGCCACTATGGCTACACCTTC
>-|-|TRBV7-9|TRBJ1-5|14
CASSLGSGNQPQHF
TGTGCCAGCAGCTTAGGTTCCGGGAATCAGCCCCAGCATTTT
>-|-|TRBV28|TRBJ2-7|13
CASSLWGADEQYF
TGTGCCAGCAGTTTATGGGGGGCGGACGAGCAGTACTTC
>TRBD2|-|TRBV29-1|TRBJ2-3|14
CSVTSGGGTDTQYF
TGCAGCGTTACTAGCGGGGGGGGCACAGATACGCAGTATTTT
>-|-|TRBV6-1|TRBJ1-5|15
CATVGQKYSNQPQHF
TGTGCCACGGTCGGACAGAAATATAGCAATCAGCCCCAGCATTTT
>-|-|TRBV7-3|TRBJ1-1|15
CASSLSWGGNTEAFF
TGTGCCAGCAGCTTATCATGGGGGGGGAACACTGAAGCTTTCTTT
>-|-|TRBV9|TRBJ1-1|13
CASSVSPGTEAFF
TGTGCCAGCAGCGTATCCCCGGGCACTGAAGCTTTCTTT
>-|-|TRBV28|TRBJ1-2|13
CASSLGVDRGYTF
TGTGCCAGCAGTCTAGGGGTGGACCGTGGCTACACCTTC
>-|-|TRBV7-9|TRBJ2-5|14
CASSLESYSATQYF
TGTGCCAGCAGCTTAGAGTCCTACTCCGCGACCCAGTACTTC
>-|-|TRBV19|TRBJ1-1|15
CASSHWGQGYAEAFF
TGTGCCAGTAGTCATTGGGGGCAGGGGTACGCTGAAGCTTTCTTT
>-|-|TRBV28|TRBJ1-5|14
CASSKGQPDQPQHF
TGTGCCAGCAGTAAAGGACAGCCGGACCAGCCCCAGCATTTT
>-|-|TRBV5-4|TRBJ1-1|15
CASSLEPGANTEAFF
TGTGCCAGCAGCTTGGAGCCAGGGGCGAACACTGAAGCTTTCTTT
>TRBD1|-|TRBV6-5|TRBJ1-1|15
CASSRDRGMNTEAFF
TGTGCCAGCAGTCGGGACAGGGGGATGAACACTGAAGCTTTCTTT